The source of this T cell receptor beta chain is a study of T cell repertoires in cytomegalovirus infection. A note on this clonotype: The antigen remains undetermined.

The V gene's germline CDR1 is LNHDA and CDR2 SQIVND (reference sequence). The CDR3 loop spans 14 amino acids. After removal of 8 bases from V and 9 bases from J, the junction contained 10 bases not matched to a gene. TCRdb analysed the reads with MiXCR anew, one entry per CDR3 protein. The table lists some 560,000 distinct CDR3 sequences, 40% of them singletons. The sample consisted of cultured PBMCs, taken from culture after CMV antigen stimulation. V is TRBV19 and J is TRBJ1-5; the match to TRBD1 covers 10 bases. The receptor's source is a human donor in good health (CMV status not recorded). Some clones in this sample may be carry-over from other donors' samples. As DNA, the CDR3 is TGTGCCAGTTCACCGGAGGACAGGGGGTGGCCCCAGCATTTT. It specifies CASSPEDRGWPQHF.